Listed below are T cell receptor beta chains from one sample, sequenced in a study of blood T cells in healthy people across ages. TCRdb re-derived calls from the 5' RACE reads in MiXCR, one entry per CDR3 protein. Of 750,000 to 950,000 distinct CDR3 sequences in the sample, approximately 55% were seen once. The sequenced sample was blood. The receptors originated from a man at least 80 years old in good health. CDR3s leave out the opening cysteine and the closing phenylalanine or tryptophan. D genes are given only for firm matches.

cdr3_length	d_call	v_call	j_call	cdr3_aa
13	TRBD1	TRBV28	TRBJ1-2	ASSSPGAGGYGYT
13	TRBD2	TRBV9	-	ASSVQTSGAETQY
12	TRBD2	TRBV30	TRBJ2-3	AWSVRTSGRYAY
13	TRBD2	TRBV6-5	-	ASSYSSGASYEQY
13	-	TRBV30	TRBJ1-1	AWSRNPEQNTEAF
12	TRBD1	TRBV20-1	TRBJ1-6	SARTGTGESPLH
15	-	TRBV6-1	TRBJ2-1	ASRLTNRVMAYNEQF
12	-	TRBV25-1	TRBJ2-6	ASSEHSGANVLT
13	TRBD1	TRBV28	TRBJ2-1	ASSFARTGVNEQF
14	TRBD2	TRBV10-3	TRBJ2-3	AISESVLAGTDTQY
12	-	TRBV3-1	TRBJ2-7	ASSQDRVAYEQY
12	TRBD1	TRBV29-1	TRBJ2-2	SVGGQGYTGELF
12	TRBD1	TRBV20-1	TRBJ2-1	SARRQGYNNEQF
11	TRBD2	TRBV7-2	TRBJ2-7	ASTGTSAYEQY
11	-	TRBV7-9	TRBJ1-6	ASSLMGDSPLH
13	-	TRBV7-2	-	ASSLGRGGVETQY
12	TRBD2	TRBV7-2	TRBJ2-7	ASSLGGSRFEQY
14	TRBD1	TRBV6-6	-	ASSYLRQGIAYEQY
12	TRBD2	TRBV5-8	TRBJ2-1	ASQPGLAWSEQF
12	-	TRBV7-2	TRBJ2-5	ASSPAGGHQTQY
9	-	TRBV4-2	-	APNCWETQY
12	TRBD1	TRBV19	TRBJ2-5	ASSILDRGSTQY
14	-	TRBV5-1	TRBJ2-1	ASKGALGPPDNEQF
11	-	TRBV29-1	TRBJ2-1	SVDFSLGTRQF
12	TRBD1	TRBV5-6	TRBJ2-5	ASSFGTVKETQY
14	TRBD2	TRBV7-3	TRBJ2-5	ASSLTSLAGGKTQY
13	TRBD2	TRBV5-1	TRBJ2-7	ASSIPGTSSYEQY
13	TRBD2	TRBV24-1	TRBJ2-3	ATSELAGVTDTQY
14	TRBD1	TRBV7-9	TRBJ2-7	ASSLPWRQGADEQY
11	TRBD2	TRBV28	-	ASSPTSDQTQY
12	-	TRBV7-3	TRBJ2-3	ASSLTVGTDTQY
12	-	TRBV3-1	TRBJ2-7	ASSLFPNSGEQY
12	-	TRBV4-1	TRBJ2-5	ASSQGQARETQY
14	-	TRBV3-1	TRBJ2-4	ASSQAPGLDKNIQY
11	-	TRBV20-1	TRBJ2-6	SAVGARANVLT
10	-	TRBV29-1	TRBJ2-3	SVADGTDTQY
13	-	TRBV5-4	TRBJ2-1	ASSLTWDPYNEQF
13	-	TRBV12-3/TRBV12-4	TRBJ1-2	ASSPEPGALYGYT
12	-	TRBV24-1	TRBJ1-2	ATGDRRGYYGYT
14	TRBD1	TRBV13	TRBJ2-1	ASLLGGRVAYNEQF
13	-	TRBV9	TRBJ2-5	ASSVEGVRVETQY
14	TRBD1	TRBV24-1	TRBJ2-1	ATSDQTGTGYNEQF
14	-	TRBV21-1	TRBJ2-5	ASSNGGRVAQETQY
13	TRBD2	TRBV20-1	TRBJ2-3	SARYTGGRPDTQY
13	-	TRBV12-3/TRBV12-4	TRBJ2-1	ASNKQPSSYNEQF
13	TRBD2	TRBV28	TRBJ2-7	ASSLPSGTFYEQY
13	-	TRBV2	TRBJ1-1	ASNGGYRSSTEAF
15	TRBD2	TRBV12-3/TRBV12-4	TRBJ2-1	ASSSPRLAGVGDEQF
15	-	TRBV4-2	TRBJ2-4	ASSQRFQLANGNIQY
13	-	TRBV3-1	TRBJ2-7	ASSPAEAQIYEQY
11	TRBD1	TRBV29-1	TRBJ2-5	SVRGPAKETQY
13	TRBD2	TRBV20-1	TRBJ2-7	SARLTSGRVNEQY
12	-	TRBV27	TRBJ2-7	ASSYSALGYEQY
15	-	TRBV20-1	TRBJ1-1	SASRRISPRMNTEAF
15	-	TRBV11-3	TRBJ2-2	ASSVRMGGADTGELF